The next 15 T cell receptor beta chains were all read from a single sample in a study of shared clonotypes between healthy human individuals. Here immunoSEQ multiplex PCR was the method, and the copy in TCRdb shows in-frame clones only, minus some. The sample has about 660,000 clones, approximately 79% seen once. Sequencing was done on a sample of memory CD4+ T cells sorted from blood. The sample's subset: CD45RA-negative fraction. Receptors originate from a woman in her 30s in good health.

This chain connects TRBV4-2 to TRBJ2-7; D perhaps matches TRBD1 (5 bases). Trimming took off 5 bases at V and 0 bases at J, with 11 bases between the two ends. This CDR3 contains 14 residues. Germline CDR1 is LGHNA and CDR2 is YNFKEQ. The CDR3 sequence: CASSITTDSYEQYF. For the CDR3, the DNA is TGTGCCAGCAGCATCACGACAGACTCCTACGAGCAGTACTTC.

The sample holds one count of this clone. The rearrangement links TRBV11-2 to TRBJ2-1; D perhaps matches TRBD1 (5 bases). The CDR3 is made up of 18 amino acids. Trimming left V 5 bases short and J 1 base short, with 21 bases between. Germline V CDR1 and CDR2: SGHAT, FQNNGV. CDR3 DNA sequence: TGTGCCAGCAGCCAGGGTTCGTGGGGCTGGGCGTCCTACAATGAGCAGTTCTTC. This encodes CASSQGSWGWASYNEQFF.

V gene TRBV6-5 combines with J gene TRBJ2-1; 10 nucleotides align to TRBD2. The CDR3 has 15 residues. CDR1 and CDR2 from the germline V gene are MNHEY and SVGAGI. Trimming removed 6 bases from V and 10 bases from J; junction bases left unmatched: 12. DNA of the CDR3: TGTGCCAGCAGACCCCCCAGCGGGAGGGCCTGGGAGCAGTTCTTC. This encodes CASRPPSGRAWEQFF.

The V and J genes are TRBV28 and TRBJ2-2; D is undetermined. The CDR3 has 12 amino acids. CDR1 MDHEN and CDR2 SYDVKM come from the germline V gene. V gave up 5 bases and J gave up 7 bases, with 8 bases separating them. The CDR3 here is CASSLRVGELFF. In DNA form, the CDR3 reads TGTGCCAGCAGTCTCCGAGTCGGGGAGCTGTTTTTT.

The gene calls are TRBV25-1 and TRBJ2-3; 8 bases fit TRBD2. Germline CDR1 and CDR2: MGHDK and SYGVNS. The V and J ends lost 1 base and 4 bases, in that order; junction bases with no gene match: 10. The CDR3 contains 17 residues. The CDR3 sequence is CASSESKAGDSSDTQYF. In nucleotides, the CDR3 is TGTGCCAGCAGTGAATCCAAAGCGGGAGATTCGTCAGATACGCAGTATTTT.

V and J are TRBV19 and TRBJ1-1, with 9 bases matching TRBD1. This CDR3 is 14 amino acids long. The V segment lost 3 bases and the J segment 8 bases; nucleotides outside the gene matches: 7. The germline gives CDR1 LNHDA, CDR2 SQIVND (reference sequence). This CDR3 reads CASSMTGGNSEAFF. In DNA form, the CDR3 reads TGTGCCAGTAGTATGACAGGGGGAAATTCGGAAGCTTTCTTT. Filled out from reference TRBV19 and TRBJ1-1, the complete variable domain reads DGGITQSPKYLFRKEGQNVTLSCEQNLNHDAMYWYRQDPGQGLRLIYYSQIVNDFQKGDIAEGYSVSREKKESFPLTVTSAQKNPTAFYLCASSMTGGNSEAFFGQGTRLTVV.

This chain joins TRBV7-2 and TRBJ1-5, with D uncertain. This CDR3 is built from 12 residues. The ends were cut back, 5 bases at V and 4 bases at J, with 6 bases in the middle. CDR1 and CDR2 from the germline V gene are SGHTA and FQGNSA. For the CDR3, the DNA is TGTGCCAGCAGCCGGCGTAATCAGCCCCAGCATTTT. It yields the protein CASSRRNQPQHF.

The chain uses TRBV27 and TRBJ2-2; 9 bases match TRBD2. The V segment lost 6 bases and the J segment 6 bases; nucleotides outside the gene matches: 5. Germline CDR1 is MNHEY and CDR2 is SMNVEV (reference sequence). The CDR3 runs to 14 residues. CDR3 sequence reads: CASSLSGRSGELFF. In nucleotides, the CDR3 is TGTGCCAGCAGCCTAAGCGGGAGGTCCGGGGAGCTGTTTTTT.

The rearrangement joins TRBV7-9 to TRBJ2-1, with a weak D call TRBD2 (5 bases). The V end was cut by 5 bases, the J end by 10 bases, with 12 bases between. The CDR3 has 12 amino acids. Germline CDR1 and CDR2: SEHNR and FQNEAQ (reference sequence). The CDR3 region has the DNA TGTGCCAGCAGCCCCGGGTCGGGGGAGCAGTTCTTC. This gives the protein CASSPGSGEQFF.

Only a few counts were recorded for this clone. The V call is TRBV6-6, the J call TRBJ1-4; possibly TRBD1 for D (5 bases). V was shortened by 2 bases and J by 7 bases, with 14 bases between the two germline ends. This CDR3 contains 15 residues. The germline CDR1 and CDR2 sequences are MNHNY and SVGAGI (reference sequence). The CDR3 is CASSYPSDGTEKLFF. CDR3 sequence (DNA): TGTGCCAGCAGTTACCCGAGTGATGGGACTGAAAAACTGTTTTTT.

The chain recombines TRBV12-5 with TRBJ2-1; weak D call: TRBD1 (6 bases). Trimming took off 5 bases at V and 3 bases at J, with 11 bases between the two ends. From germline, CDR1 is LGHNT and CDR2 FRNRAP. The CDR3 totals 14 residues. CDR3: CASGPRDNYNEQFF. The CDR3 DNA reads TGTGCTAGTGGTCCCCGGGACAACTACAATGAGCAGTTCTTC.

J is TRBJ2-1 and V is TRBV27; perhaps TRBD2 as D (5 bases). CDR1 is MNHEY and CDR2 is SMNVEV in the germline V gene (reference sequence). There are 14 residues in the CDR3. The V end lost 5 bases, the J end lost 3 bases, and 11 bases lay between the germline ends. This CDR3 is CASSKRELYNEQFF. CDR3 sequence (DNA): TGTGCCAGCAGTAAGAGGGAGCTCTACAATGAGCAGTTCTTC.

The V gene is TRBV27, the J gene TRBJ2-7; perhaps TRBD2 as D (6 bases). The germline gives CDR1 MNHEY, CDR2 SMNVEV (reference sequence). V lost 1 base, J lost 3 bases, and 10 bases lay in between. The CDR3 sequence is 14 residues long. CDR3 DNA: TGTGCCAGCAGTTTATTACCCGGGAGCTACGAGCAGTACTTC. Its translation: CASSLLPGSYEQYF.

The chain employs TRBV20-1 and TRBJ2-5; 8 bases match TRBD2. The CDR3 is 11 amino acids. The germline V gene has CDR1 DFQATT and CDR2 SNEGSKA (reference sequence). V was pared by 8 bases and J by 5 bases, with 4 bases of the junction left unmatched. The CDR3 sequence: CSFRGGETQYF. CDR3 coding DNA: TGCAGTTTCCGGGGGGGTGAGACCCAGTACTTC.

The CDR3 DNA is TGTGCCAGCAGACCACTAGCGGCGCAAGAGACCCAGTACTTC. Its protein product is CASRPLAAQETQYF. The rearrangement uses TRBV7-7 and TRBJ2-5; the match to TRBD2 covers 8 bases. After removal of 6 bases from V and 2 bases from J, the junction contained 5 bases not matched to a gene. Germline V CDR1 and CDR2: SSHAT, FNYEAQ (reference sequence). The CDR3 length is 14 residues.